This T cell receptor (beta chain) was sequenced in a study of T-cell reconstitution after alpha-beta-depleted transplantation in children (dated by TCRdb to the mid-2010s). Concerning the study at large: T-cell immune reconstitution after TCRalphabeta/CD19-depleted allogeneic hematopoietic cell transplantation in children was quantitatively tracked in the study by means of TCR repertoire profiling. The investigation overall reported the following: In some patients, high TCRbeta diversity at day 60 was attributed to recipient T cells and intrathymic progenitors that had survived conditioning. About two months after transplant, the apparently early recovery of alphabetaT-cell counts reportedly depended on just several hundred clones that had expanded rapidly and came from non-depleted graft cells. Hyperexpanded clone frequencies declined over subsequent months; after one year, T-cell counts and TCRbeta diversity were mostly attributed to newly produced T cells.

The library was prepared using PCR. The sequencer listed for this sample is Illumina HiSeq 2500. Molecular barcoding was employed in the preparation of TCR libraries, with unique molecular identifiers being used to normalize TCRbeta repertoire quantification. Using fastp trimming at Q25 and MiXCR clonotype assembly, TCRdb reanalyzed the public sequencing data and kept in-frame beta chains. Every distinct CDR3 protein forms one entry, paired with its most common genes and DNA. Within this sample are hundreds of thousands of distinct CDR3 sequences, with roughly 10% of them counted one time only. The leading ten clones occupy 2% to 2.5% of the sample. This clonotype was recorded at least ten times. Its antigen specificity is not known. The sample holds no much larger clone one base away, and base qualities are not on file. The sample's treatment or condition label is to be understood as: allogeneic hematopoietic cell transplantation with graft depleted of TCRalphabeta T cells and CD19 B cells. The children who served as transplant recipients had been given grafts of TCRalphabeta/CD19-depleted allogeneic hematopoietic cells.

This receptor was identified in a child aged 2 to 15 with inherited bone marrow failure, due to receive a stem cell transplant. This material consisted of PBMCs, taken before TCRalphabeta/CD19-depleted stem cell transplant.

The CDR3 in this case is CSARGGLAGLDTQYF. The bases read TGCAGTGCTAGAGGGGGACTAGCGGGACTAGATACGCAGTATTTT. This chain is built from TRBV20-1 and TRBJ2-3; 13 nucleotides in the junction match TRBD2. Here V drops 1 base and J drops 5 bases, and the junction holds 3 bases not matched to any gene. The cysteine opens and the phenylalanine closes a CDR3 of 15 amino acids. Solely the CDR3 DNA is kept, with 45 bases framed from the first base. The germline V gene (reference sequence) supplies CDR1 DFQATT and CDR2 SNEGSKA.